This entry lists 5 T cell receptor beta chains sequenced from one sample in a study of regulatory T cells in long-lasting Graves disease. Time point of the sample: newly diagnosed GD, antithyroid drugs for less than 3 months. Researchers made the TCR library from RNA that was extracted from PBMCs. The authors built TCR beta libraries using iRepertoire HTBI primers and Arm-PCR of CDR3 regions. TCRdb reprocessed the multiplex PCR reads with MiXCR, giving one entry per CDR3 protein. The sample has approximately 350,000 distinct CDR3 sequences; 15% to 20% are singletons. These data were likewise used in another study, on T cells in Graves' hyperthyroidism and ophthalmopathy.

Sequencing was performed on peripheral blood mononuclear cells (PBMCs), taken at new diagnosis, from a patient treated with antithyroid drugs. Receptor source: a man in his forties or fifties with Graves disease.

A remark on this clonotype: A read error may explain this, as a much larger clone is one base away. J is TRBJ2-1 and V is TRBV20-1, with TRBD1 matching 9 bases. This CDR3 has 12 amino acids. J lost 13 bases, V lost 6 bases, and 10 bases had no gene match. The V gene's germline CDR1 is DFQATT and CDR2 SNEGSKA (reference sequence). CDR3 DNA: TGCAGTGCGAGGGACAGGGTGGAGACCCAGTTCTTC. Protein product: CSARDRVETQFF.

Only a few counts were recorded for this clonotype. V and J are TRBV4-1 and TRBJ2-5, with D uncertain. The CDR3 covers 17 residues. Looked up from germline, CDR1 is MGHRA and CDR2 is YSYEKL. V dropped 0 bases and J dropped 2 bases, with 16 bases sitting between them. CDR3 residues: CASSQDGVAGEQETQYF. The CDR3 DNA reads TGCGCCAGCAGCCAAGATGGCGTGGCAGGCGAACAAGAGACCCAGTACTTC.

This clonotype was counted at least ten times. CDR3 loop: CASSEGRATQYF. Written as DNA, the CDR3 is TGTGCCAGCAGTGAAGGCAGGGCGACCCAGTACTTC. The chain carries TRBV2 and TRBJ2-5; D perhaps matches TRBD1 (5 bases). Trimming stripped 1 base from V and 7 bases from J, with 7 bases between. The CDR3 has 12 amino acids. Per the germline V gene, CDR1 is SNHLY and CDR2 is FYNNEI. The full variable domain, rest sourced from reference TRBV2 and TRBJ2-5, is EPEVTQTPSHQVTQMGQEVILRCVPISNHLYFYWYRQILGQKVEFLVSFYNNEISEKSEIFDDQFSVERPDGSNFTLKIRSTKLEDSAMYFCASSEGRATQYFGPGTRLLVL.

This clonotype has a count of ten or more. The chain is built from TRBV29-1 and TRBJ1-2, with unresolved D. Germline values: CDR1 SQVTM, CDR2 ANQGSEA. The germline V and J ends were trimmed by 5 bases and 4 bases, with 14 bases remaining between them. This CDR3 comprises 13 residues. The CDR3 DNA reads as TGCAGCGTTACCACCAGGCTTACCTATGGCTACACCTTC. This gives the protein CSVTTRLTYGYTF. Looking up the rest from reference TRBV29-1 and TRBJ1-2 gives the full variable domain: SAVISQKPSRDICQRGTSLTIQCQVDSQVTMMFWYRQQPGQSLTLIATANQGSEATYESGFVIDKFPISRPNLTFSTLTVSNMSPEDSSIYLCSVTTRLTYGYTFGSGTRLTVV.

V gene TRBV19 combines with J gene TRBJ1-1; a weak D match, TRBD1 (6 bases). The CDR3 runs 15 residues. V was cut by 6 bases and J by 5 bases, with 19 bases left in between. Germline V gives CDR1 LNHDA, CDR2 SQIVND (reference sequence). CDR3 in amino acids: CASSLWGTQGTEAFF. The CDR3 nucleotides read TGTGCCAGTAGCTTATGGGGGACGCAGGGGACTGAAGCTTTCTTT.